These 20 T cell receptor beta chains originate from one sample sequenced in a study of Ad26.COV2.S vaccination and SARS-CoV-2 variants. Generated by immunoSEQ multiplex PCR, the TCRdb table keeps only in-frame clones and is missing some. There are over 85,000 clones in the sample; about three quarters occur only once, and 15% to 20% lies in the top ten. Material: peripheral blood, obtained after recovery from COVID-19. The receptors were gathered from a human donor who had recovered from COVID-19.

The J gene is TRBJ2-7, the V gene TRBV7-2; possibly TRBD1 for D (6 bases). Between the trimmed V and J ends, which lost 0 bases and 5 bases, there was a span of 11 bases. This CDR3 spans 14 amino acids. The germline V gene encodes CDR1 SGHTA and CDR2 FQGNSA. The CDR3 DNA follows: TGTGCCAGCAGCTTAGCGCTGAGACAGGACGAGCAGTACTTC. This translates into CASSLALRQDEQYF.

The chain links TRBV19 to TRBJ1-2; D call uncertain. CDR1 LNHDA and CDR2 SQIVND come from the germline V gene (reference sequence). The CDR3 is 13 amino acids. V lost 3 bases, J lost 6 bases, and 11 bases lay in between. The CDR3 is CASSMPSGHGYTF. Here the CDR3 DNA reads TGTGCCAGTAGTATGCCCTCCGGGCATGGCTACACCTTC.

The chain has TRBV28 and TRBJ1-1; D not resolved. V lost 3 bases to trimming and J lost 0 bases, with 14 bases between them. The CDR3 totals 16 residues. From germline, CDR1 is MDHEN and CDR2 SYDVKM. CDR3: CASSFRSRRMNTEAFF. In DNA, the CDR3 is TGTGCCAGCAGTTTTAGGTCCCGGCGGATGAACACTGAAGCTTTCTTT.

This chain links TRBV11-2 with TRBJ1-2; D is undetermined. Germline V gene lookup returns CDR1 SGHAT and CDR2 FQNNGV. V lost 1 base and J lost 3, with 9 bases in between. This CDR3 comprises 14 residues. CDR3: CASSLGPGDYGYTF. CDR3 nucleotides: TGTGCCAGCAGCTTAGGACCGGGAGACTATGGCTACACCTTC.

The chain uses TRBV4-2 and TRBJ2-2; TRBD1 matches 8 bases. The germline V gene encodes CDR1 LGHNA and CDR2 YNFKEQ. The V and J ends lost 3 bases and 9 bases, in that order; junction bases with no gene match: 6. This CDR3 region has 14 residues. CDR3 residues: CASSQRTGSRELFF. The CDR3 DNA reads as TGTGCCAGCAGCCAGAGGACAGGGTCTAGGGAGCTGTTTTTT.

CDR3 nucleotide sequence: TGTGCCTCCCGGGACAGGGGGCCGTGGGTCGATGGCTACACCTTC. Its translation is CASRDRGPWVDGYTF. The J gene is TRBJ1-2, the V gene TRBV7-3; 12 positions agree with TRBD1. Trimming cost V 11 bases and J 6 bases; bases outside gene matches: 13. The CDR3 covers 15 residues. Germline V lookup: CDR1 SGHTA, CDR2 FQGTGA. The full variable domain, its missing parts supplied by reference TRBV7-3 and TRBJ1-2, is GAGVSQTPSNKVTEKGKYVELRCDPISGHTALYWYRQSLGQGPEFLIYFQGTGAADDSGLPNDRFFAVRPEGSVSTLKIQRTERGDSAVYLCASRDRGPWVDGYTFGSGTRLTVV.

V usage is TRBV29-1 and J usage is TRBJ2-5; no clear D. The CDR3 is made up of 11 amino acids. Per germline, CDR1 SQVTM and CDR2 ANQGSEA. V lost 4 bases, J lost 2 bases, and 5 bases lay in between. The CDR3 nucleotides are TGCAGCGTTGGCTCACAAGAGACCCAGTACTTC. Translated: CSVGSQETQYF.

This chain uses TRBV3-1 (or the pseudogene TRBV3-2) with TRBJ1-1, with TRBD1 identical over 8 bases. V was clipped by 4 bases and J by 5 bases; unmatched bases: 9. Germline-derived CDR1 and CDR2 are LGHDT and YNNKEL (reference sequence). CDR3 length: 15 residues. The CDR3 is CASSPRTGLETEAFF. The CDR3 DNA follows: TGTGCCAGCAGCCCGCGGACAGGGCTGGAGACTGAAGCTTTCTTT.

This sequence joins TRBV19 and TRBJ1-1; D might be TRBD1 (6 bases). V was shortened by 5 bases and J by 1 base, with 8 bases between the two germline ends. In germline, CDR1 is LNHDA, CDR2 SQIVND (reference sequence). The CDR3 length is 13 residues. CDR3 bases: TGTGCCAGTAGTGTACAGGGGAACACTGAAGCTTTCTTT. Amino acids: CASSVQGNTEAFF.

The chain's CDR3 is CASSFSGGSQETQYF. Here the CDR3 DNA reads TGTGCCAGCAGTTTTAGCGGGGGGAGTCAAGAGACCCAGTACTTC. J is TRBJ2-5 and V is TRBV28; 10 bases are shared with TRBD2. Looked up from germline, CDR1 is MDHEN and CDR2 is SYDVKM. This CDR3 region has 15 residues. Trimming at V came to 3 bases and at J to 2 bases, leaving 3 bases not matched to a gene.

The CDR3 sequence: CASSLGWGGLAETQYF. The CDR3 DNA reads TGTGCCAGCTCCCTTGGATGGGGGGGGCTTGCGGAGACCCAGTACTTC. The chain joins TRBV5-5 to TRBJ2-5, with D possibly being TRBD2 (7 bases). This CDR3 region has 16 residues. Germline lookup yields CDR1 SGHKS and CDR2 YYEKEE (reference sequence). Trimming cost V 7 bases and J 5 bases, with 24 bases left between them. Full variable domain (missing parts from reference TRBV5-5 and TRBJ2-5): DAGVTQSPTHLIKTRGQQVTLRCSPISGHKSVSWYQQVLGQGPQFIFQYYEKEERGRGNFPDRFSARQFPNYSSELNVNALLLGDSALYLCASSLGWGGLAETQYFGPGTRLLVL.

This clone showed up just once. The CDR3 sequence: CASRRVAGGVSKNIQYF. As DNA, the CDR3 is TGTGCCAGTAGACGAGTCGCGGGGGGCGTATCCAAAAACATTCAGTACTTC. This chain joins TRBV19 and TRBJ2-4; 8 positions agree with TRBD2. The CDR3 length is 17 residues. V was pared by 6 bases and J by 2 bases, with 12 bases of the junction left unmatched. CDR1 is LNHDA, CDR2 SQIVND, per germline (reference sequence). Based on the CDR3 plus reference TRBV19 and TRBJ2-4, the full variable domain is DGGITQSPKYLFRKEGQNVTLSCEQNLNHDAMYWYRQDPGQGLRLIYYSQIVNDFQKGDIAEGYSVSREKKESFPLTVTSAQKNPTAFYLCASRRVAGGVSKNIQYFGAGTRLSVL.

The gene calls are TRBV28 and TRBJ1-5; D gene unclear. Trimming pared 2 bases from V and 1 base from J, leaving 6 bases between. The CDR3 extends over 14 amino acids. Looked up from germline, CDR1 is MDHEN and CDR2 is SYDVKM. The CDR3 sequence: CASSLRRSNQPQHF. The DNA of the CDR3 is TGTGCCAGCAGTTTAAGGCGGAGCAATCAGCCCCAGCATTTT.

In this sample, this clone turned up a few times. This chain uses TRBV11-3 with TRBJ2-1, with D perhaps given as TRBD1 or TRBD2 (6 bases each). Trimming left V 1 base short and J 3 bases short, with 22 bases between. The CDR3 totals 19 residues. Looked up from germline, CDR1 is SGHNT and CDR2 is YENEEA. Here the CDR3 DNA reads TGTGCCAGCAGCTTAGGGTGGGACAACGGGGGAGACGACTACAATGAGCAGTTCTTC. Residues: CASSLGWDNGGDDYNEQFF.

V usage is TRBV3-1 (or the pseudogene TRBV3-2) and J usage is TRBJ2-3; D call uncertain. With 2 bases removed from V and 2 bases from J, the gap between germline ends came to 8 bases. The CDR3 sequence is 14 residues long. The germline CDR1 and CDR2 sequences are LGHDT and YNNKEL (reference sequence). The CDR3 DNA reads TGTGCCAGCAGCCAAATATACACCACAGATACGCAGTATTTT. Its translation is CASSQIYTTDTQYF.

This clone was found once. For the CDR3, the DNA is TGTGCCAGCAGCATATTCGCGGGACAGCGCACAGATACGCAGTATTTT. Encoded protein: CASSIFAGQRTDTQYF. This sequence joins TRBV5-5 and TRBJ2-3; D may be TRBD1 (7 bases). The CDR3 loop spans 16 amino acids. CDR1 is SGHKS and CDR2 is YYEKEE in the germline V gene (reference sequence). V was clipped by 4 bases and J by 1 base, with 16 bases between them. Using reference TRBV5-5 and TRBJ2-3 for the parts outside the CDR3, the full variable domain is DAGVTQSPTHLIKTRGQQVTLRCSPISGHKSVSWYQQVLGQGPQFIFQYYEKEERGRGNFPDRFSARQFPNYSSELNVNALLLGDSALYLCASSIFAGQRTDTQYFGPGTRLTVL.

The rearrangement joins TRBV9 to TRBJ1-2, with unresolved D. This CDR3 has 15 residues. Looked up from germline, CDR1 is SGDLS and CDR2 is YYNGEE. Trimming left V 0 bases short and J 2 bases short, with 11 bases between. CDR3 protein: CASSVEVHSNYGYTF. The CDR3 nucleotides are TGTGCCAGCAGCGTAGAAGTACATAGCAACTATGGCTACACCTTC.

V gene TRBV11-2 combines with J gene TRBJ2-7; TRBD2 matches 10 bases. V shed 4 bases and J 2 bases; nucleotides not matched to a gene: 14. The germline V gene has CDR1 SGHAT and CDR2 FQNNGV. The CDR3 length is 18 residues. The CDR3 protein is CASSSLSWTSGDTYEQYF. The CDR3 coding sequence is TGTGCCAGCAGCTCGCTCTCTTGGACTAGCGGAGACACCTACGAGCAGTACTTC. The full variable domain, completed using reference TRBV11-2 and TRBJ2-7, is EAGVAQSPRYKIIEKRQSVAFWCNPISGHATLYWYQQILGQGPKLLIQFQNNGVVDDSQLPKDRFSAERLKGVDSTLKIQPAKLEDSAVYLCASSSLSWTSGDTYEQYFGPGTRLTVT.

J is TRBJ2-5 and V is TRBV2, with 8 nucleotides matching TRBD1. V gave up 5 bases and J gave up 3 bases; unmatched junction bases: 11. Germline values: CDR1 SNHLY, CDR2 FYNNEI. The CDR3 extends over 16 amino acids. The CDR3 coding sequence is TGTGCCAGCAGTCCGGGACAGGTTCAGGGGAAAGAGACCCAGTACTTC. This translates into CASSPGQVQGKETQYF.

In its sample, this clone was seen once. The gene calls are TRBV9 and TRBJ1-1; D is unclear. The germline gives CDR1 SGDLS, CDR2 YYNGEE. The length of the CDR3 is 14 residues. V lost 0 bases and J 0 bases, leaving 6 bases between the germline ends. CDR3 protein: CASSVEGMNTEAFF. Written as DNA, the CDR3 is TGTGCCAGCAGCGTAGAAGGGATGAACACTGAAGCTTTCTTT.